The TCR beta chain under discussion was sequenced for a study of T cells after yellow fever vaccination. Overall study findings and caveats: Bulk-population clonotypes that are abundant could appear as contaminants in FACS-sorted repertoires. The secondary response peaked faster, at day 5 versus 15, but was weaker. A large majority of primary-vaccination clones showed up again after the booster (around 96% CD4, around 85% CD8).

In making TCR cDNA, 5'RACE template switching added a universal primer site and UMIs to it. TCRdb reanalysed the 5' RACE reads using MiXCR and keeps one entry per CDR3 protein. The sample lists 200,000 to 300,000 distinct CDR3 sequences, 6.7% occurring once. Germline loops: CDR1 SGHTA, CDR2 FQGNSA. The length of the CDR3 is 15 residues. J was trimmed by 1 base and V by 6 bases; bases with no gene match: 7. This clonotype was counted only a few times. Antigen: not known. The chain joins TRBV7-2 to TRBJ2-7; the match to TRBD1 covers 9 bases. Sequencing was performed on CD4+ T cells sorted from PBMCs, taken on the day of the yellow fever booster vaccination. This sequence was found in a man between 25 and 39 years old who received the YFV17D yellow fever vaccine. The CDR3 DNA sequence: TGTGCCAGCAGGGGGACAGGGCGAAGTTCCTACGAGCAGTACTTC. This encodes CASRGTGRSSYEQYF.